This T cell receptor (beta chain) was found in a study of CD8+ T cells in alopecia areata. Study-wide context: Those treated were given oral tofacitinib at 5 to 10 mg twice daily. Findings and caveats of the study: Scalp samples also contribute reads from the resident alphabeta T cells found in normal skin. Especially in alopecia totalis/universalis, lesional scalp showed greater clonality than normal scalp did.

With respect to this clone: What it binds is not known.

The V gene's germline CDR1 is MNHEY and CDR2 SVGAGI. The length of the CDR3 is 15 residues. Trimming removed 0 bases from V and 5 bases from J, with 11 bases in between. Extracted from the samples, RNA was reverse transcribed into cDNA to serve as the sequencing template. The table came from immunoSEQ multiplex PCR; TCRdb's copy has only in-frame clones and leaves some out. The sample yields about 200,000 clones, 50% to 60% seen once. Samples from alopecia areata patients were lesional scalp punch biopsies and peripheral blood. This sequence joins TRBV6-5 and TRBJ2-1, with D possibly TRBD2 on 5 matching bases. This receptor was identified in a human donor with alopecia areata. The sample was CD4+ T cells sorted from blood, taken at week 0. The CDR3 sequence: CASSYSWRRDNEQFF. The DNA of the CDR3 is TGTGCCAGCAGTTACTCGTGGAGGCGAGACAATGAGCAGTTCTTC.